This T cell receptor beta chain is drawn from a study of cytomegalovirus exposure and HLA in healthy donors. Study observations and caveats: Investigators reported 164 TCR beta chains as tied to cytomegalovirus. The tendency of first-cohort TCR clusters to co-occur in the 120 or so validation repertoires was identified by a subsequent analysis.

TCRdb's copy holds only in-frame clones and misses some; the assay was immunoSEQ multiplex PCR. The sample has 160,000 or so clones, more than 75% seen once; the top ten hold approximately 3%. Germline-derived CDR1 and CDR2 are SGHVS and FQNEAQ. There are 15 residues in the CDR3. V shed 4 bases and J shed 0 bases, with 9 bases lying between them. The donors belonged to the roughly 130-subject validation cohort, separate from the approximately 670-subject first cohort. About this clone: The target antigen is unknown.

The clonotype originates from a man aged 18 to 30 in good health and CMV-seronegative. The gene calls are TRBV7-8 and TRBJ1-4, with TRBD1 as a possible D gene (5 bases). Sequences were obtained from PBMCs. The CDR3 sequence: CASSSLRATNEKLFF. Here the CDR3 DNA reads TGTGCCAGCAGCTCCCTCAGGGCAACTAATGAAAAACTGTTTTTT.